In this sample, the clone carrying this T cell receptor (beta chain) turned up many times. Antigen unknown. The study, taken as a whole, reports: Tumor-infiltrating Treg TCR alpha and beta sequences overlapped most with tumor naive CD4+ T cells, then blood naive.

This CDR3 has 15 residues. CDR1 and CDR2 (germline): KGHDR, SFDVKD. V was trimmed by 3 bases and J by 4 bases, leaving 12 bases between them. After constant-region reverse-primer amplification, full-length variable regions underwent semi-nested PCR with Nested Universal Primer A. TCRdb called the 5' RACE reads again in MiXCR, with one record for every CDR3 protein. Counted here are about 32,000 distinct CDR3 sequences, roughly 27% occurring once; the ten biggest clones make up 2% to 2.5%. Cells sorted as Tregs were CD4+, CD25+ and CD127-/low. The sequenced material came from tumor-infiltrating Tregs sorted from the breast tumor. This TCR came from a female donor with breast cancer. The genes are TRBV24-1 and TRBJ2-1, with D perhaps matching TRBD1 or TRBD2 (5 bases each). This CDR3 is CATSDTGDPYNEQFF. The CDR3 bases are TGTGCCACCAGTGATACCGGGGACCCTTACAATGAGCAGTTCTTC.